This T cell receptor (beta chain) was profiled in a study of shared clonotypes between healthy human individuals. For the study at large: Serving as donors were a couple of women and a few men, whose ages spanned 18 to 49.

Study-wide points: Sorted-subset samples were not fully sequenced, rarefaction indicated.

It was at deep level that the assay was run. Sequencing used immunoSEQ multiplex PCR; TCRdb keeps in-frame clones, though not all of them. Of about 1 million clones in the sample, under 80% were seen once. With respect to this clone: Its matching antigen is unknown.

Per germline, CDR1 SGHRS and CDR2 YFSETQ. The CDR3 loop spans 16 amino acids. V lost 3 bases to trimming and J lost 2 bases; unmatched junction nucleotides: 9. Sequencing used memory CD4+ T cells sorted from blood. The subset was: CD45RA-negative fraction. This sequence was found in a man aged 18 to 29 in good health. The genes are TRBV5-1 and TRBJ2-7; 9 bases line up with TRBD1. The CDR3 here is CASSSQDRGYTYEQYF. The DNA of the CDR3 is TGCGCCAGCAGCTCACAGGACAGGGGCTATACCTACGAGCAGTACTTC.